This T cell receptor (beta chain) was retrieved from a study of Graves' ophthalmopathy and Graves' hyperthyroidism (dated by TCRdb to 2016 to 2019). The study in broad terms: Peripheral blood was collected before any treatment was given, at the time of initial diagnosis. To explore V-J signatures that separate ophthalmopathy from hyperthyroidism, a discovery set of 95 to 100 patients was enrolled, consisting of 40 to 45 with ophthalmopathy and roughly 57 with stable hyperthyroidism. Once sampling was done, hyperthyroidism patients were given methimazole at a starting dose of 30 mg daily, while ophthalmopathy patients were given high-dose intravenous methylprednisolone. An independent validation cohort comprised about 20 hyperthyroidism patients and over 15 patients who later progressed from hyperthyroidism to ophthalmopathy. In more than 5 hyperthyroidism patients, the T-cell repertoire of thyroid tissue was compared with the T-cell repertoire of blood. In total, 135 blood samples were TCR-sequenced: 43 ophthalmopathy, approximately 80 hyperthyroidism and some 17 hyperthyroidism-to-ophthalmopathy patients. The study used TCR beta repertoire signatures to distinguish Graves' ophthalmopathy from Graves' hyperthyroidism and to predict progression to ophthalmopathy. The 95 to 100 discovery patients were divided at random into training and test sets in a 7:3 ratio. What the research found in general, with its limitations: In validation, the model predicted ophthalmopathy progression with about 70% sensitivity and approximately 78% specificity; around twelve predicted patients were CT-confirmed with GO in a median of 6.5 months. Among expanded thyroid clonotypes with frequency above 0.001, most also showed up in blood, which suggests that blood repertoires may reflect the thyroid immune response. In cross-validation, the 13-signature model distinguished ophthalmopathy from stable hyperthyroidism with 85% to 90% sensitivity and almost 83% specificity, and in the test set the corresponding values were about 80% and 75%. No statistical method was used to set the sample size in advance, and the investigators knew which group each participant was assigned to.

Ophthalmopathy patients had moderately to severely active disease, Clinical Activity Score of at least 3, NOSPECS grade of at least 4, and disease duration under 3 months. Anyone with other autoimmune diseases, uncontrolled infections, pregnancy or lactation was excluded from the study. Clinical symptoms, serum thyroxine, TRAb, thyroid ultrasound and orbital computed tomography formed the basis of the diagnosis. Ficoll-Paque density gradient centrifugation was used to isolate PBMCs from under 11 ml of fresh peripheral blood. Total RNA was extracted using Trizol reagent, and RNA quality was checked on an Agilent 2100 Bioanalyzer. For repertoire sequencing, TCR beta CDR3 regions were amplified from RNA transcripts. A first-round RT-PCR used HTBI primers with the Qiagen OneStep RT-PCR kit, followed by a second-round multiplex PCR, size selection and purification. Libraries were sequenced paired-end with 100 bp reads on an Illumina HiSeq2000. The authors processed their data as follows. SOAPnuke was used to process the reads, throwing out any read that had adapters, had uncalled bases, had a mean Phred below 15, or lacked an exact constant-primer or identifier match. High-quality paired reads were merged with COPE v1.2.5. Clonotypes were defined as unique nucleotide sequences and were aligned to IMGT TRB V, D and J references using MiTCR v1.1. The analysis was limited to V-J combinations with a frequency above 0.0001, which together covered 99.2% of repertoires. A TCR clonal expansion and chaos score per V-J combination was defined as the ratio of F50 clonal expansion to chaos observed in the TCRdist matrix. Welch's t-statistics and random forest were used to narrow the features down to 10 to 15 V-J combinations, which were then fed into a naive Bayes classifier. The Morisita-Horn index was used to measure how similar the thyroid and blood repertoires were. TCRdb reworked the public reads: Q25 trimming with fastp, MiXCR clone assembly, productive beta chains retained. A single entry per CDR3 protein holds the most common genes and DNA from its merged rows. It is TCRdb's table, rather than the study itself, that gives the V and J calls and clone size. This sample holds approximately 460,000 distinct CDR3 sequences; approximately 15% were observed only once. The top ten clones comprise about 9.4% of the sample.

This clonotype was observed at least ten times. Which antigen it targets is not known. Base qualities were left out, and no much larger clone turns up one base away. At the junction V is shortened by 1 base and J by 2 bases, with 12 bases in between. CDR3 length: 15 amino acids, cysteine to phenylalanine. CDR3 DNA only is kept here, 45 bases in frame from base 1. CDR1 and CDR2, per the germline V gene, are SGHVS and FQNEAQ. This TCR came from a woman in her twenties or thirties with Graves' ophthalmopathy. Donor details come from another sample of the same person, matched by shared clones. Here the chain combines TRBV7-8 and TRBJ2-7; 6 matching bases give a weak D call of TRBD1. The sample comprised blood. The base sequence is TGTGCCAGCAGCTTAGAGACAGGAGAGACCTACGAGCAGTACTTC. Its translation reads: CASSLETGETYEQYF.